This TCR beta chain was retrieved from a study of T-cell reconstitution after alpha-beta-depleted transplantation in children. A TCRbeta library incorporating unique molecular identifiers was prepared. TCRdb reprocessed the PCR reads with MiXCR, giving one entry per CDR3 protein. Of about 90,000 distinct CDR3 sequences listed, 7.5% to 9.5% were seen once; the top ten hold roughly 6.9%. This clonotype was seen at least ten times. The CDR3 extends over 16 amino acids. V was pared by 5 bases and J by 4 bases, with 14 bases of the junction left unmatched. Looked up from germline, CDR1 is SGHVS and CDR2 is FQNEAQ.

The chain couples TRBV7-8 to TRBJ2-7, with 7 bases aligning to TRBD1. The specimen comprised PBMCs from the stem cell graft donor, sampled from the stem cell graft. This receptor was taken from a human donor who donated a stem cell graft to a child with congenital amegakaryocytic thrombocytopenia. CDR3 coding DNA: TGTGCCAGCAGCCCTAGGGCCGGGACAGAAAGTTACGAGCAGTACTTC. Translating it yields CASSPRAGTESYEQYF.